This section outlines one T cell receptor beta chain sequence together with its context. This clonotype was counted a few times. Its antigen has not been determined. No base qualities exist here, and no much larger clone lies one base off it. Library preparation was by 5' RACE. The data were produced on an Illumina HiSeq 2500. The second PCR ran for roughly 7 to 12 cycles and used a J-beta primer mix along with a sample-barcoded 5' primer. Each TCR beta cDNA molecule received a unique molecular identifier from a template-switch 5' adaptor carrying 12 random nucleotides. At least 2.5 million CDR3-containing paired-end reads were obtained from each sample. The Mint cDNA synthesis kit, primed by a TRBC-specific oligonucleotide, was used to synthesize first-strand cDNA from all RNA. After uracil-DNA glycosylase treatment, a first 18-cycle PCR used universal primers M1SS and BC2_uni_R on all cDNA. Regarding the original processing steps: Each sample was normalized by randomly selecting 1 million high-quality reads, each carrying a distinct molecular identifier. Reads sharing molecular identifiers were discarded rather than binned into consensus sequences. MiTCR, run with a Q25 quality threshold and the strictest error-elimination algorithm, handled CDR3 identification, clonotype clustering and error correction. A nonparametric unseen species model using Euler transformation provided a lower-bound estimate of total TCR beta diversity. TCRdb cleaned the public reads at Q25 with fastp, built clones with MiXCR and kept in-frame beta chains. Each CDR3 protein appears once, grouped with its most common genes and DNA. These V and J calls derive from TCRdb rather than the authors' analysis. This sample holds fewer than 900,000 distinct CDR3 sequences; around half were observed only once. The ten most abundant clones make up roughly 30% of the sample.

Its CDR3 holds 15 amino acids, cysteine through phenylalanine. The CDR3 DNA has 45 bases and is translated from base 1. V lost 1 base and J lost 4 bases; the stretch between them is 14 bases long. The germline V gene (reference sequence) specifies SGHAT as CDR1 and FQDESV as CDR2. The sample originates from a study of blood T cells in healthy people across ages (dated by TCRdb to between 2014 and 2016). Some background on the complete study: In model experiments, template switching captured roughly one uniquely barcoded TCR beta cDNA molecule for every two T cells. Age-related changes in TCR beta repertoire diversity were measured in the study by deep sequencing normalized with unique cDNA molecular identifiers. The donors were split into four age groups: young (average about 15 years), middle-aged (around 37), aged (roughly 65) and long-lived (about 82). To avoid experimental bias, donors of different ages were randomly spread across the sequencing lanes. For two donors (one aged 18 to 29 and one aged 80 or older), the study analyzed two additional independent replicas of 1 million unique cDNA reads from the same blood draw.

Results the study describes overall, beyond this receptor: Observed TCR beta diversity per million T cells fell roughly linearly with age, and a significant reduction was already apparent by age roughly 40. Conclusive comparison of naive and antigen-experienced compartments was prevented by the profiling of bulk unsorted PBMCs. Because donor CMV infection status was unknown, age-related changes in expanded clonotypes were potentially confounded. Compared with the aged group, the long-lived group had more naive CD4+ T cells, fewer expanded clones and increased TCR diversity, suggesting age selection. Estimates of total diversity from one million sequenced T cells were regarded as lower bounds and underestimates. The percentage of naive T cells measured by flow cytometry correlated strongly with observed TCR beta diversity.

Systemically healthy Caucasian individuals from Russia, roughly 40 in total and aged roughly 6 to 90 years, were included as donors. Around 10 milliliters of peripheral blood were collected from each donor into EDTA-treated Vacutainer tubes. PBMCs were isolated by Ficoll-Paque density-gradient centrifugation, with at least 6 million obtained per sample. Trizol reagent was used to extract total RNA from PBMCs, with at least 6 micrograms per sample. The percentages of naive CD45RAhigh/CD27high T cells were determined by flow cytometry on a PBMC aliquot from every donor. The sequenced sample was blood. Here the chain combines TRBV11-1 and TRBJ2-7; D gene: possibly TRBD2, on 6 matching bases. The TCR was taken from an older woman in good health. The CDR3 has the sequence CASSLGGGKSYEQYF. The nucleotide sequence reads as follows: TGTGCCAGCAGCTTAGGCGGCGGGAAGAGTTACGAGCAGTACTTC.